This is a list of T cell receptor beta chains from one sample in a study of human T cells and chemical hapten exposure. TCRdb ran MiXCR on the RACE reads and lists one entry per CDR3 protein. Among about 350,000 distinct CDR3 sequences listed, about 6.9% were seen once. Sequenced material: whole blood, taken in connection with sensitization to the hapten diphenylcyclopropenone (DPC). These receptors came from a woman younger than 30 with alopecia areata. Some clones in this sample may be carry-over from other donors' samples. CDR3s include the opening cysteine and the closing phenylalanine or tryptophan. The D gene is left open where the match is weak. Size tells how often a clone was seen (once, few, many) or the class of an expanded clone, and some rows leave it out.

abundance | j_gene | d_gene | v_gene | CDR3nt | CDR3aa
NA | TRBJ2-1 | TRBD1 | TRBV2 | TGTGCCAGCACCGGGGACAGTTCCTACAATGAGCAGTTCTTC | CASTGDSSYNEQFF
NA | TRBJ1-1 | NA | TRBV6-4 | TGTGCCAGCAGGATGACAGCGAACACTGAAGCTTTCTTT | CASRMTANTEAFF
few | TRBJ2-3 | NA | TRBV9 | TGTGCCAGCAGCGTAGAGGGCCCCGGGGATACGCAGTATTTT | CASSVEGPGDTQYF
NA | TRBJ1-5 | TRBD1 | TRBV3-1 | TGTGCCAGCAGCCAAGGCACCGACAGGGTAAGGTCGCGGAGCAATCAGCCCCAGCATTTT | CASSQGTDRVRSRSNQPQHF
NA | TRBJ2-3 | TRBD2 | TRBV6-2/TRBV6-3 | TGTGCCAGCCGTCCCCTTCGGCGGGGGGGGACAGATACGCAGTATTTT | CASRPLRRGGTDTQYF
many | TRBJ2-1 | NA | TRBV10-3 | TGTGCCATCAGTGACAGGTCTAGCGACAATGAGCAGTTCTTC | CAISDRSSDNEQFF
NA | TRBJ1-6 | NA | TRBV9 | TGTGCCAGCAGCGTAGAGGGTCTATTCAATTCACCCCTCCACTTT | CASSVEGLFNSPLHF
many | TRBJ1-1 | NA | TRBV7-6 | TGTGCCAGCAGCTTGGTCCCACAGGGCGGGACTGAAGCTTTCTTT | CASSLVPQGGTEAFF
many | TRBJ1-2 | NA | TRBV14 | TGTGCCAGCAGCCAAGATCGGCAGGGACGCTATGGCTACACCTTC | CASSQDRQGRYGYTF
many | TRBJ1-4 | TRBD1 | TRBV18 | TGTGCCAGCTCACCTCCCGGGACAGGGAATGAAAAACTGTTTTTT | CASSPPGTGNEKLFF
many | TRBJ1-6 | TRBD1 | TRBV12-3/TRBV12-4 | TGTGCCAGCAGTTCACGGACAGGACGGATGTCACCCCTCCACTTT | CASSSRTGRMSPLHF
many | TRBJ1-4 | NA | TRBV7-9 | TGTGCCAGCAGCCCTCAGACAGCACCTAATGAAAAACTGTTTTTT | CASSPQTAPNEKLFF
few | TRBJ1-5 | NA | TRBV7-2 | TGTGCCAGCAGCTTAGGGCAGGGGCCCCATCAGCCCCAGCATTTT | CASSLGQGPHQPQHF
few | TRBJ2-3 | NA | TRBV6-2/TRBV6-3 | TGTGCCAGCGAAGAGGATGCAGATACGCAGTATTTT | CASEEDADTQYF
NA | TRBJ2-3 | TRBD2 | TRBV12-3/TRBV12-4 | TGTGCCAGTCTCACTAGCGGTGATACGCAGTATTTT | CASLTSGDTQYF
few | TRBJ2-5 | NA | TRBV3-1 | TGTGCCAGCTGTCGTGATCAAGAGACCCAGTACTTC | CASCRDQETQYF